A selection of T cell receptor beta chains follows, all from one sample in a study of PD-L1 blockade in urothelial cancer. The repertoire was sequenced with immunoSEQ multiplex PCR; TCRdb's copy has only in-frame clones and lacks some. The sample records around 40,000 clones, 80% to 90% being singletons. The specimen comprised PBMCs, sampled around atezolizumab (anti-PD-L1) treatment. The origin of the receptors is a man in his 70s with urothelial cancer. Both conserved end residues are part of each CDR3. A D gene is named only where the DNA matches it firmly. Rows give clone size only sometimes, using once, few, many, or a class for an expanded clone.

>TRBD2|TRBJ2-3|NA|TRBV7-9
CASSPRTSGSSDTQYF
TGTGCCAGCAGCCCCCGGACTAGCGGGAGTTCAGATACGCAGTATTTT
>TRBD2|TRBJ2-5|NA|TRBV29-1
CSVERLAGLETQYF
TGCAGCGTCGAGAGACTAGCGGGATTAGAGACCCAGTACTTC
>TRBD2|TRBJ2-1|NA|TRBV27
CASSLGGLAGASYNEQFF
TGTGCCAGCAGTTTAGGTGGACTAGCGGGAGCTTCCTACAATGAGCAGTTCTTC
>TRBD2|TRBJ2-3|NA|TRBV7-9
CASSPLLAGGPDTQYF
TGTGCCAGCAGTCCCCTACTAGCGGGAGGGCCAGATACGCAGTATTTT
>NA|TRBJ2-3|NA|TRBV6-1
CASSYKDTQYF
TGTGCCAGCAGTTACAAGGATACGCAGTATTTT
>NA|TRBJ1-1|once|TRBV28
CASSRGTEAFF
TGTGCCAGCAGTAGGGGGACTGAAGCTTTCTTT
>NA|TRBJ2-7|once|TRBV28
CASSNPRRWFYEQYF
TGTGCCAGCAGTAATCCCCGGAGATGGTTCTACGAGCAGTACTTC
>TRBD2|TRBJ2-1|NA|TRBV7-9
CASSLKGPRGDEQFF
TGTGCCAGCAGCCTAAAGGGCCCGCGGGGGGATGAGCAGTTCTTC
>TRBD1|TRBJ1-1|NA|TRBV6-4
CASSLTGGDTEAFF
TGTGCCAGCAGCCTAACAGGGGGTGACACTGAAGCTTTCTTT
>NA|TRBJ2-1|NA|TRBV29-1
CSATRGSSGNEQFF
TGCAGCGCCACCCGGGGTTCATCGGGAAATGAGCAGTTCTTC
>TRBD1|TRBJ1-3|NA|TRBV5-6
CASSLGQGSTGNTIYF
TGTGCCAGCAGCCTCGGACAGGGGAGCACTGGAAACACCATATATTTT
>NA|TRBJ2-1|NA|TRBV18
CASSPGGRRSSYNEQFF
TGTGCCAGCTCCCCCGGAGGCAGGAGGAGCTCCTACAATGAGCAGTTCTTC
>TRBD2|TRBJ2-7|NA|TRBV11-2
CASSFSLALGREDYEQYF
TGTGCCAGCAGCTTTAGCCTAGCTTTGGGGCGGGAGGATTACGAGCAGTACTTC
>NA|TRBJ2-7|NA|TRBV6-4
CASSLSVEQGSYEQYF
TGTGCCAGCAGCCTCTCTGTTGAACAGGGCTCCTACGAGCAGTACTTC
>NA|TRBJ1-5|NA|TRBV30
CAWSVVQDNQPQHF
TGTGCCTGGAGTGTAGTTCAGGACAATCAGCCCCAGCATTTT
>TRBD2|TRBJ2-1|NA|TRBV5-5
CASSGGLAGVASEQFF
TGTGCCAGCAGCGGGGGACTAGCGGGAGTGGCCAGTGAGCAGTTCTTC
>NA|TRBJ1-1|few|TRBV7-8
CASSLGQSYTEAFF
TGTGCCAGCAGCTTAGGGCAGTCGTACACTGAAGCTTTCTTT
>TRBD2|TRBJ2-5|once|TRBV2
CASDDGLAGQETQYF
TGTGCCAGCGACGATGGACTAGCGGGCCAAGAGACCCAGTACTTC
>NA|TRBJ2-7|NA|TRBV30
CAWRAAGSGLYEQYF
TGTGCCTGGAGGGCCGCCGGGTCAGGGTTATACGAGCAGTACTTC
>NA|TRBJ1-1|NA|TRBV7-2
CASSPSRENTEAFF
TGTGCCAGCAGCCCTAGTCGGGAGAACACTGAAGCTTTCTTT
>NA|TRBJ2-7|NA|TRBV7-2
CASSTRAVGGEQYF
TGTGCCAGCAGCACCAGAGCGGTTGGTGGGGAGCAGTACTTC
>TRBD2|TRBJ2-1|NA|TRBV7-6
CASSRLAGSYNEQFF
TGTGCCAGCAGCCGACTAGCGGGCTCCTACAATGAGCAGTTCTTC
>NA|TRBJ2-3|NA|TRBV19
CASSRRGTTSTDTQYF
TGTGCCAGTAGCCGCAGGGGTACAACTAGCACAGATACGCAGTATTTT
>TRBD2|TRBJ2-2|NA|TRBV27
CASSPSSAGGSGELFF
TGTGCCAGCAGTCCCTCCTCAGCGGGAGGGAGCGGGGAGCTGTTTTTT
>TRBD1|TRBJ1-4|NA|TRBV19
CASRRQGGNEKLFF
TGTGCCAGTAGAAGACAGGGTGGTAATGAAAAACTGTTTTTT
>NA|TRBJ1-3|few|TRBV30
CAWIVGGTGNTIYF
TGTGCCTGGATCGTGGGGGGAACTGGAAACACCATATATTTT
>TRBD1|TRBJ1-4|NA|TRBV19
CASTQDRGNEKLFF
TGTGCCAGTACCCAGGACAGGGGAAATGAAAAACTGTTTTTT
>TRBD2|TRBJ2-1|NA|TRBV7-9
CASSSGASGSNEQFF
TGTGCCAGCAGCTCGGGGGCTAGCGGGAGCAATGAGCAGTTCTTC
>NA|TRBJ2-2|NA|TRBV18
CASSPSGRAGELFF
TGTGCCAGCTCACCAAGCGGGCGAGCGGGGGAGCTGTTTTTT
>TRBD1|TRBJ2-5|NA|TRBV30
CAFRDRGPETQYF
TGTGCCTTCCGGGACAGGGGGCCAGAGACCCAGTACTTC
>TRBD1|TRBJ2-3|NA|TRBV27
CASSTDRNTQYF
TGTGCCAGCAGTACGGACAGGAATACGCAGTATTTT
>TRBD1|TRBJ2-3|NA|TRBV5-6
CASSYRGLHTDTQYF
TGTGCCAGCAGTTACAGGGGATTGCACACAGATACGCAGTATTTT
>NA|TRBJ2-7|NA|TRBV30
CAWSVESDSYEQYF
TGTGCCTGGAGTGTAGAATCCGACAGCTACGAGCAGTACTTC
>TRBD1|TRBJ2-2|NA|TRBV19
CASSIRDRGFGGELFF
TGTGCCAGTAGTATCAGGGACAGGGGGTTTGGCGGGGAGCTGTTTTTT
>TRBD1|TRBJ2-7|NA|TRBV6-5
CASSYSQGATYEQYF
TGTGCCAGCAGTTACTCCCAGGGGGCGACTTACGAGCAGTACTTC
>NA|TRBJ2-1|NA|TRBV4-1
CASSPEGSGNWDEQFF
TGCGCCAGCAGCCCAGAGGGGTCAGGGAACTGGGATGAGCAGTTCTTC
>TRBD2|TRBJ2-3|NA|TRBV11-3
CASSPGLAFSTDTQYF
TGTGCCAGCAGCCCGGGACTAGCGTTTAGCACAGATACGCAGTATTTT
>NA|TRBJ2-1|NA|TRBV7-9
CASSAPSRGAPHNEQFF
TGTGCCAGCAGCGCGCCCTCTCGGGGGGCGCCCCACAATGAGCAGTTCTTC
>TRBD1|TRBJ1-1|NA|TRBV7-9
CASSMTGGMNTEAFF
TGTGCCAGCAGCATGACAGGGGGGATGAACACTGAAGCTTTCTTT
>NA|TRBJ1-1|NA|TRBV5-6
CASSLEPTNTEAFF
TGTGCCAGCAGCTTGGAACCGACAAACACTGAAGCTTTCTTT
>TRBD1|TRBJ1-5|NA|TRBV18
CASSLRDSNQPQHF
TGTGCCAGCTCACTCCGGGACAGTAATCAGCCCCAGCATTTT
>NA|TRBJ2-1|NA|TRBV19
CASSIGVTGDLHAYNEQFF
TGTGCCAGTAGTATTGGGGTTACAGGCGACCTCCACGCATACAATGAGCAGTTCTTC
>TRBD2|TRBJ2-1|NA|TRBV5-6
CASSFTSAYNEQFF
TGTGCCAGCAGCTTTACTAGCGCATACAATGAGCAGTTCTTC
>NA|TRBJ1-3|NA|TRBV19
CASKRQEISGNTIYF
TGTGCCAGTAAACGACAGGAAATCTCTGGAAACACCATATATTTT
>NA|TRBJ2-3|NA|TRBV7-3
CASSIGSHTDTQYF
TGTGCCAGCAGCATCGGGAGTCACACAGATACGCAGTATTTT
>NA|TRBJ2-3|NA|TRBV15
CATSRAGSTDTQYF
TGTGCCACCAGCAGAGCAGGGTCCACAGATACGCAGTATTTT
>NA|TRBJ1-2|NA|TRBV20-1
CSATLGRGYTF
TGCAGTGCTACTCTTGGCCGCGGCTACACCTTC
>NA|TRBJ1-3|NA|TRBV7-6
CASSISSGEGNTIYF
TGTGCCAGCAGCATCAGCTCCGGGGAAGGAAACACCATATATTTT
>TRBD2|TRBJ2-1|NA|TRBV19
CASSISGAGSYNEQFF
TGTGCCAGTAGTATAAGCGGAGCGGGATCCTACAATGAGCAGTTCTTC
>NA|TRBJ2-5|NA|TRBV7-6
CASSLGTVQETQYF
TGTGCCAGCAGCTTAGGTACAGTACAAGAGACCCAGTACTTC
>NA|TRBJ1-5|NA|TRBV7-2
CASSSRGPNQPQHF
TGTGCCAGCAGCTCCCGTGGGCCCAATCAGCCCCAGCATTTT
>TRBD1|TRBJ2-1|NA|TRBV2
CASSLIGQGGEQFF
TGTGCCAGCAGCCTTATTGGACAGGGGGGTGAGCAGTTCTTC
>NA|TRBJ2-6|NA|TRBV7-2
CASSPRTSGANVLTF
TGTGCCAGCAGCCCTCGGACATCTGGGGCCAACGTCCTGACTTTC
>NA|TRBJ1-2|once|TRBV19
CASSKQGRDYGYTF
TGTGCCAGTAGTAAGCAGGGGCGAGACTATGGCTACACCTTC
>NA|TRBJ1-5|NA|TRBV10-3
CAISSGTPLNQPQHF
TGTGCCATCAGTTCAGGAACCCCCCTTAATCAGCCCCAGCATTTT
>NA|TRBJ2-7|NA|TRBV5-4
CASSPSRGARYEQYF
TGTGCCAGCAGCCCATCCCGCGGGGCCAGGTACGAGCAGTACTTC
>NA|TRBJ2-3|few|TRBV14
CASSRTFETDTQYF
TGTGCCAGCAGCCGTACATTTGAAACAGATACGCAGTATTTT
>TRBD2|TRBJ2-1|NA|TRBV5-4
CASSLGTSGRGNEQFF
TGTGCCAGCAGCTTGGGGACTAGCGGGAGGGGTAATGAGCAGTTCTTC